The entry that follows covers one T cell receptor (beta chain) sequence. What it binds is unknown. The source of the sample is a study of response to subunit inactivated influenza vaccine. Study-level results: T cells newly recruited by each seasonal influenza vaccination are few, the authors suggested.

Each CDR3 protein gets one entry after TCRdb re-called the RT-PCR reads with MiXCR. The data show under 800,000 distinct CDR3 sequences, over 11% seen once. The V end was cut by 0 bases, the J end by 5 bases, with 8 bases between. Germline loops: CDR1 MNHNS, CDR2 SASEGT. The CDR3 covers 15 residues. The receptor comes from a man aged 45-60 years who received an inactivated influenza vaccine. The chain employs TRBV6-1 and TRBJ1-6; D uncertain. The specimen comprised PBMCs from blood, sampled 14 to 15 days before vaccination. The CDR3, as DNA: TGTGCCAGCAGTGAAGCGGCGCAGAATAATTCACCCCTCCACTTT. As protein: CASSEAAQNNSPLHF.